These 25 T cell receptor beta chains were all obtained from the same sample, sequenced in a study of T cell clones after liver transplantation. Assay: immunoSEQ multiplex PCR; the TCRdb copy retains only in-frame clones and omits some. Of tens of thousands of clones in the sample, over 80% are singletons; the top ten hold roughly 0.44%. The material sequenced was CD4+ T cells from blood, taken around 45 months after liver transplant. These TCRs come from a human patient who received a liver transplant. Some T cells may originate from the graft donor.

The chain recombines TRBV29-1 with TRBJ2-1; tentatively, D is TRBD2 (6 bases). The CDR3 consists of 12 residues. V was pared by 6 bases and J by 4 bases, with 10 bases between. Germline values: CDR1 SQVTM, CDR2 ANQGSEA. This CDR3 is CSVGTAYNEQFF. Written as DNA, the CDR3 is TGCAGCGTGGGGACTGCATACAATGAGCAGTTCTTC.

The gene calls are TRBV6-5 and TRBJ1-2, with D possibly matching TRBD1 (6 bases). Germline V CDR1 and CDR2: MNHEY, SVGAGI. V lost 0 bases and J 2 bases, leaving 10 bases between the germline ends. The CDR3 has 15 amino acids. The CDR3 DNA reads TGTGCCAGCAGTTACTCGGGGGGGGCCAACTATGGCTACACCTTC. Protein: CASSYSGGANYGYTF.

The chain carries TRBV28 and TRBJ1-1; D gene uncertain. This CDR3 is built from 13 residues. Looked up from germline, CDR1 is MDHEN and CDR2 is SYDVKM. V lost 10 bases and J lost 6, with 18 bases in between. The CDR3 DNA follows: TGTGCCACCCACCGGCCGGGGTGGGCTGAAGCTTTCTTT. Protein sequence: CATHRPGWAEAFF. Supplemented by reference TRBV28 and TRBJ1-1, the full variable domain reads DVKVTQSSRYLVKRTGEKVFLECVQDMDHENMFWYRQDPGLGLRLIYFSYDVKMKEKGDIPEGYSVSREKKERFSLILESASTNQTSMYLCATHRPGWAEAFFGQGTRLTVV.

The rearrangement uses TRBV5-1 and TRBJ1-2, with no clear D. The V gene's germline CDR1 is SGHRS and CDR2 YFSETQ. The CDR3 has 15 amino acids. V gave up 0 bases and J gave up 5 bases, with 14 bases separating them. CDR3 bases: TGCGCCAGCAGCTTGGCCGGAGTTGAAGGGTATGGCTACACCTTC. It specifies CASSLAGVEGYGYTF.

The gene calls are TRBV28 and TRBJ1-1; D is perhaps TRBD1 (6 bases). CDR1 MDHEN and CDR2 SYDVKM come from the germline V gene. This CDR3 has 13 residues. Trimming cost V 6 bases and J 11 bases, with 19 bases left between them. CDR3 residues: CASRGGGSSKAFF. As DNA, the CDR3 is TGTGCCAGCAGAGGGGGGGGATCAAGTAAGGCTTTCTTT.

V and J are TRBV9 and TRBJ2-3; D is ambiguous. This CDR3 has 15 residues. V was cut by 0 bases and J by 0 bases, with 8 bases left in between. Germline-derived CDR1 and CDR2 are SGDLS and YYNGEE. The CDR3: CASSVGTSSTDTQYF. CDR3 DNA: TGTGCCAGCAGCGTAGGGACCTCTAGCACAGATACGCAGTATTTT.

CDR3 sequence: CASSYSRGGTDTQYF. In DNA, the CDR3 is TGTGCCAGCAGTTACTCGAGGGGGGGCACAGATACGCAGTATTTT. The J gene is TRBJ2-3, the V gene TRBV6-5; TRBD1 or TRBD2 may be the D gene (6 bases each). V lost 0 bases and J lost 1, with 8 bases in between. This CDR3 is built from 15 residues. Germline V gene data show CDR1 as MNHEY and CDR2 as SVGAGI.

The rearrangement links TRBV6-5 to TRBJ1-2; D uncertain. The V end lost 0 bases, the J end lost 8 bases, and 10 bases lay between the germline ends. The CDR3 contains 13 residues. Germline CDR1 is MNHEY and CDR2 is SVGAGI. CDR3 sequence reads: CASSYSGLWGYTF. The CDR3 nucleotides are TGTGCCAGCAGTTACTCTGGCCTCTGGGGCTACACCTTC.

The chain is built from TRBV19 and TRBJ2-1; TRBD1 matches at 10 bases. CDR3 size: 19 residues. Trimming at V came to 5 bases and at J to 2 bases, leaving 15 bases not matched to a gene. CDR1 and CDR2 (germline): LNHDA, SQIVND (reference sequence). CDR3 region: CASSPKWGTGVGTYNEQFF. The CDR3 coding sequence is TGTGCCAGTAGTCCAAAATGGGGGACAGGGGTCGGCACCTACAATGAGCAGTTCTTC.

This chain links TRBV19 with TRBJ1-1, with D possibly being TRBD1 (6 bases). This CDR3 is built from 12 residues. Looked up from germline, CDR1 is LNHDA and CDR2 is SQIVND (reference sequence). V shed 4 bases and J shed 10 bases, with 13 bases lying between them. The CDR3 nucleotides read TGTGCCAGTAGTACTCGGGGGCGCGGAGCTTTCTTT. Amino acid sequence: CASSTRGRGAFF.

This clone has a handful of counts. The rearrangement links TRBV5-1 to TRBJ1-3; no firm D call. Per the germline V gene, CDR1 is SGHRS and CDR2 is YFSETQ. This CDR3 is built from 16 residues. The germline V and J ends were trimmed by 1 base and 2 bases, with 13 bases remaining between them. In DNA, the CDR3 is TGCGCCAGCAGCTTGAGGGAAACTGACCCTGGAAACACCATATATTTT. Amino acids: CASSLRETDPGNTIYF.

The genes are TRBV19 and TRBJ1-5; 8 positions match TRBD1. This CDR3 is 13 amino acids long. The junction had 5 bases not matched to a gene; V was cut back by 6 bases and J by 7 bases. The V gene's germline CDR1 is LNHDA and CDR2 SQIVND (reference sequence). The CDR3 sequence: CASRPDRAQPQHF. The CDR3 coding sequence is TGTGCCAGTAGACCGGACAGGGCCCAGCCCCAGCATTTT.

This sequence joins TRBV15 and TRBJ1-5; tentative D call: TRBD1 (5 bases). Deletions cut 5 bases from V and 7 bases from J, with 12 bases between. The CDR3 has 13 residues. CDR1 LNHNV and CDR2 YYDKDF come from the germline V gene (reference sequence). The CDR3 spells CATSFGGWQPQHF. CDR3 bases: TGTGCCACCAGCTTCGGGGGATGGCAGCCCCAGCATTTT. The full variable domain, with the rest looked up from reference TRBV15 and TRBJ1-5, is DAMVIQNPRYQVTQFGKPVTLSCSQTLNHNVMYWYQQKSSQAPKLLFHYYDKDFNNEADTPDNFQSRRPNTSFCFLDIRSPGLGDTAMYLCATSFGGWQPQHFGDGTRLSIL.

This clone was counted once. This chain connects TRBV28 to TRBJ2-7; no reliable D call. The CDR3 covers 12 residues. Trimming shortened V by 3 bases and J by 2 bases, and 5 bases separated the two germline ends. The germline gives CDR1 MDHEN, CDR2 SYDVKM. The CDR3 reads CASSLYAYEQYF. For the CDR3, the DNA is TGTGCCAGCAGTTTGTACGCCTACGAGCAGTACTTC.

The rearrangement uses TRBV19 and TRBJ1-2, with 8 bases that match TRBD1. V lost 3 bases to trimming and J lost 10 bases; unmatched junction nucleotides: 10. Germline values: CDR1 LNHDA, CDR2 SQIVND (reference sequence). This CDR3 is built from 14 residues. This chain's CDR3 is CASSISTGDFDYTF. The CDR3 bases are TGTGCCAGTAGTATCTCGACAGGGGATTTCGACTACACCTTC.

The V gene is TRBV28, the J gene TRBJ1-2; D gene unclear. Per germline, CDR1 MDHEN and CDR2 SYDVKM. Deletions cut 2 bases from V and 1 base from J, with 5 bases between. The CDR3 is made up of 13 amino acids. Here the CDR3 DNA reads TGTGCCAGCAGTTTAGGGTTTAACTATGGCTACACCTTC. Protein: CASSLGFNYGYTF.

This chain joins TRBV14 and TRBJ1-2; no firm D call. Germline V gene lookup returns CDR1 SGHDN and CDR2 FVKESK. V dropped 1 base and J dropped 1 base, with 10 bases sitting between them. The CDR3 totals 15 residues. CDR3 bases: TGTGCCAGCAGCCAAGGACCCGGTTTTAACTATGGCTACACCTTC. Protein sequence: CASSQGPGFNYGYTF. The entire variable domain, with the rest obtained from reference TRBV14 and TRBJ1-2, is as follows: EAGVTQFPSHSVIEKGQTVTLRCDPISGHDNLYWYRRVMGKEIKFLLHFVKESKQDESGMPNNRFLAERTGGTYSTLKVQPAELEDSGVYFCASSQGPGFNYGYTFGSGTRLTVV.

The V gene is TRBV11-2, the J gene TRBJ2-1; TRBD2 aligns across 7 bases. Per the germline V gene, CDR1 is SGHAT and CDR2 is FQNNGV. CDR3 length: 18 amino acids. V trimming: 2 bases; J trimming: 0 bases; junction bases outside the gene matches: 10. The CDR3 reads CASSLLKAGLSSYNEQFF. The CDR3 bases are TGTGCCAGCAGCTTATTGAAAGCGGGGCTAAGCTCCTACAATGAGCAGTTCTTC.

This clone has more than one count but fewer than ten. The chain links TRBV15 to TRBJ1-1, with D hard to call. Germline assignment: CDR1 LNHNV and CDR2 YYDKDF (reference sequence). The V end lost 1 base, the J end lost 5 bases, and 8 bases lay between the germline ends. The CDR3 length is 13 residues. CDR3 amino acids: CATSRALRTEAFF. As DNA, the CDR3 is TGTGCCACCAGCAGAGCTTTACGGACTGAAGCTTTCTTT.

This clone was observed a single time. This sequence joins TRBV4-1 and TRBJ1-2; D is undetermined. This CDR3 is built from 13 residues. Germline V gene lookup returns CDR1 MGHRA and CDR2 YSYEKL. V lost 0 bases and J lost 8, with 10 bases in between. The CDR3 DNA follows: TGCGCCAGCAGCCAAGATAACAGTAGGGGCTACACCTTC. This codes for CASSQDNSRGYTF.

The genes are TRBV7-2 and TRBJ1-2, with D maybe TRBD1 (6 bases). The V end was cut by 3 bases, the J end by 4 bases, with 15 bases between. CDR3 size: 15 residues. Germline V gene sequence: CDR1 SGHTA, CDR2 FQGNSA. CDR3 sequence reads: CASSFPPGAAYGYTF. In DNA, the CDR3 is TGTGCCAGCAGCTTTCCCCCGGGGGCCGCCTATGGCTACACCTTC.

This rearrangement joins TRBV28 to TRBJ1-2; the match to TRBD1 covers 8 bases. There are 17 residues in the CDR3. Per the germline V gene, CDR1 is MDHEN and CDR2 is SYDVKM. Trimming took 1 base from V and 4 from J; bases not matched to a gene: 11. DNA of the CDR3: TGTGCCAGCAGTTTATCCGAGGACAGGGTTTATGCCTATGGCTACACCTTC. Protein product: CASSLSEDRVYAYGYTF.

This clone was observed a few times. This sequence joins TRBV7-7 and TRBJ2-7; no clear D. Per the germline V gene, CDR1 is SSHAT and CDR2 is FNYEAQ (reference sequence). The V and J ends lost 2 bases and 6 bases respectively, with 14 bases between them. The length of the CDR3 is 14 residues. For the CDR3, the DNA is TGTGCCAGCAGCTTAATTGTTTTAGCCGTCGAGCAGTACTTC. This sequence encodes CASSLIVLAVEQYF.

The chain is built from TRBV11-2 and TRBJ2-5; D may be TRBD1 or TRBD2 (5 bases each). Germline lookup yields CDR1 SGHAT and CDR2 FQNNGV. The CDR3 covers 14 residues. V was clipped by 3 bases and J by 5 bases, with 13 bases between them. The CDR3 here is CASSFRRGAETQYF. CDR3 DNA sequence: TGTGCCAGCAGCTTCCGCCGAGGGGCGGAGACCCAGTACTTC.

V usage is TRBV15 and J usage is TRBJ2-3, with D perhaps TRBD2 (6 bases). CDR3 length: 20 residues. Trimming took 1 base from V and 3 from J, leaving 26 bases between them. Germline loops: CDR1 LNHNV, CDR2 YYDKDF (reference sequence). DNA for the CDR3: TGTGCCACCAGCAGAGGCCCCGTTCCACTAGCCAGGAAGAAAACAGATACGCAGTATTTT. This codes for CATSRGPVPLARKKTDTQYF.